This TCR beta chain originates from a study of T cells in localized non-small cell lung cancer. The table came from immunoSEQ multiplex PCR; TCRdb's copy has only in-frame clones and leaves some out. The data hold about 59,000 clones, with 90% to 95% observed a single time. Germline loops: CDR1 SGHVS, CDR2 FQNEAQ. The trim removed 1 base at V and 9 bases at J, leaving 11 bases unmatched. The CDR3 totals 16 residues. This receptor was taken from a man aged 35 to 70 with stage I lung adenocarcinoma. The starting material was peripheral blood, obtained before any cancer treatment. V usage is TRBV7-8 and J usage is TRBJ1-4, with TRBD1 matching 7 bases. CDR3 amino acids: CASSLGGRTGGKKLFF. CDR3 bases: TGTGCCAGCAGCTTAGGGGGGCGGACAGGAGGTAAAAAACTGTTTTTT.